A selection of T cell receptor beta chains follows, all from one sample in a study of T cells expressing NK-cell markers. With the 5' RACE reads reprocessed, TCRdb shows one record per CDR3 protein and no DNA. The sample has about 300,000 distinct CDR3 sequences. The specimen was blood T cells: a sorted CD56 or NKG2C T cell subset, CD4+ or CD8+ T cells, or bulk PBMC T cells (not recorded which). These receptors were obtained from a woman between 18 and 70 years old in good health. Both conserved end residues are part of each CDR3. Each record gives: J gene, V gene, CDR3 protein.

TRBJ2-1 TRBV11-2 CASSLVQGGYNEQFF
TRBJ2-2 TRBV19 CASTVGRTLNTGELFF
TRBJ1-1 TRBV7-3 CASSSKSPSNTEAFF
TRBJ2-1 TRBV11-2 CASSLGKGGDQSYNEQFF
TRBJ2-1 TRBV9 CASSARTGIGEQFF
TRBJ1-4 TRBV6-2/TRBV6-3 CASSYWTANEKLFF
TRBJ2-1 TRBV15 CATSSQQGNEQFF
TRBJ1-5 TRBV12-3/TRBV12-4 CASTPSGGQPQHF
TRBJ1-1 TRBV5-1 CASSTLRQEYEAFF
TRBJ2-6 TRBV18 CASSPPVGLRFSLGANVLTF
TRBJ2-1 TRBV4-3 CASSQQREGPQFF
TRBJ2-7 TRBV4-2 CASSHFLAGEEAYEQYF
TRBJ1-2 TRBV6-5 CASSYEGPSYGYTF
TRBJ2-1 TRBV29-1 CSVEESLAGGYEQFF
TRBJ1-4 TRBV11-2 CASSSTGGLSRNEKLFF
TRBJ1-1 TRBV5-1 CASNSGGSGGTEAFF
TRBJ2-7 TRBV20-1 CSARDPAGGSYEQYF
TRBJ1-1 TRBV7-3 CASSLRGRDTEAFF
TRBJ1-3 TRBV12-3/TRBV12-4 CASSPLGGNTIYF
TRBJ2-2 TRBV2 CASSERGANTGELFF
TRBJ2-5 TRBV5-1 CASSRETTKGAGTQYF
TRBJ2-1 TRBV6-2/TRBV6-3 CASTERGRGLYNEQFF
TRBJ1-5 TRBV20-1 CSAPREWGSNQPQHF
TRBJ2-7 TRBV12-3/TRBV12-4 CASSKSGGSYEQYF
TRBJ1-3 TRBV29-1 CSVGRGLGNTIYF
TRBJ2-2 TRBV5-1 CASSLRQANTGELFF
TRBJ2-5 TRBV3-1 CASSRAVAGREETQYF
TRBJ1-1 TRBV7-9 CASSLGRSTQNTEAFF
TRBJ2-7 TRBV19 CASSAPDRPYEQYF
TRBJ1-6 TRBV7-3 CASSLNTGSPLHF
TRBJ2-6 TRBV25-1 CASSAGYSGANVLTF
TRBJ1-1 TRBV12-3/TRBV12-4 CASSLRGIRAEAFF
TRBJ2-7 TRBV20-1 CSARDASTGDPYEQYF
TRBJ2-2 TRBV7-2 CASSFSVSGELFF
TRBJ2-2 TRBV20-1 CSARGTNTGELFF
TRBJ2-3 TRBV12-3/TRBV12-4 CASSFGAGGTDTQYF
TRBJ2-7 TRBV5-1 CASSQSDYEQYF
TRBJ1-2 TRBV9 CASSVAVGTTFSGYTF
TRBJ2-1 TRBV15 CATRAGGSYNEQFF
TRBJ2-5 TRBV7-2 CASSPTSGGRGETQYF
TRBJ2-7 TRBV12-3/TRBV12-4 CASSPPVRTRGTYEQYF
TRBJ2-3 TRBV3-1 CASGKRGGGDTQYF
TRBJ2-1 TRBV5-1 CASSLEGTAYNEQFF
TRBJ2-3 TRBV27 CASSLMRSDTQYF
TRBJ1-5 TRBV6-6 CASSTGRNQPQHF
TRBJ2-3 TRBV12-3/TRBV12-4 CASRMTGRGTDTQYF
TRBJ1-6 TRBV7-9 CASSLAPLGLKSPLHF
TRBJ2-2 TRBV12-3/TRBV12-4 CASSLQDRVPGELFF
TRBJ1-1 TRBV3-1 CASSQGPIPVNTEAFF
TRBJ2-3 TRBV7-2 CASSSKGMGGTDTQYF
TRBJ1-1 TRBV12-3/TRBV12-4 CASSSQQLNTEAFF
TRBJ1-1 TRBV11-2 CASSWTSGTEAFF
TRBJ1-1 TRBV20-1 CSARRQEGNTEAFF
TRBJ2-1 TRBV5-6 CASSLAGGLNNEQFF
TRBJ2-3 TRBV3-1 CASSQGIAGTSTHTQYF
TRBJ2-1 TRBV20-1 CSARTGAKDNEQFF
TRBJ2-1 TRBV4-1 CASSQVKLASYNEQFF
TRBJ2-5 TRBV7-2 CASSPRISQETQYF
TRBJ2-7 TRBV4-2 CASSQDPGNAYEQYF